This T cell receptor (beta chain) was captured in a study of glioma-infiltrating T cells. Trimming at V came to 2 bases and at J to 4 bases, leaving 16 bases not matched to a gene. This CDR3 is 18 amino acids long. Looked up from germline, CDR1 is MGHRA and CDR2 is YSYEKL. Amplification of TCR alpha and beta CDR3 regions from RNA used iRepertoire nested multiplex PCR. TCRdb processed the multiplex PCR reads anew with MiXCR; each CDR3 protein has one entry. The sample consists of 150,000 or so distinct CDR3 sequences, more than 35% of them appearing once. This clonotype has a handful of counts. J is TRBJ1-1 and V is TRBV4-1, with 7 nucleotides matching TRBD1. The receptor was derived from a human donor with low-grade glioma or glioblastoma, undergoing nonglioma brain surgery, or in good health (not recorded which). Sequenced: glioma tissue, nonneoplastic brain tissue, or PBMCs (not recorded which). The CDR3 loop reads CASSQPDRSVGGGTEAFF. In nucleotides, the CDR3 is TGCGCCAGCAGCCAACCGGACAGGTCCGTTGGGGGTGGCACTGAAGCTTTCTTT.